One sample yielded the 26 T cell receptor beta chains listed below, sequenced in a study of T cell repertoires in cytomegalovirus infection. These receptors lack a known antigen. Each CDR3 protein is one row after TCRdb ran MiXCR on the reads. The table has about 100,000 distinct CDR3 sequences, 25% to 35% seen once. Here the sequenced sample was CD8+ T cells from cultured PBMCs, taken from culture after CMV antigen stimulation. Every receptor here comes from a human donor in good health (CMV status not recorded). Some clones in this sample may be carry-over from other donors' samples.

The J gene is TRBJ2-3, the V gene TRBV24-1; 8 bases are a match to TRBD1. CDR1 is KGHDR, CDR2 SFDVKD, per germline. The CDR3 runs to 16 residues. After removal of 3 bases from V and 5 bases from J, the junction contained 9 bases not matched to a gene. In DNA, the CDR3 is TGTGCCACCAGTGATCGGACAGGGCGAGGGATAGATACGCAGTATTTT. Amino acid sequence: CATSDRTGRGIDTQYF.

The table lists this clonotype with many counts. Its ends do not fully match the called genes, so a read error is possible. The rearrangement joins TRBV7-2 to TRBJ1-1; TRBD1 matches 8 bases. This CDR3 spans 16 amino acids. Germline lookup yields CDR1 SGHTA and CDR2 FQGNSA. This CDR3 is CASSPRGRFRNTEAFF. Written as DNA, the CDR3 is TGTGCCAGCAGCCCCAGGGGGCGGTTCCGAAACACGGAAGCTTTCTTT.

The CDR3 loop is CASSQDLRGSYGYTF. In nucleotides, the CDR3 is TGCGCCAGCAGCCAAGATCTTCGAGGGTCCTATGGCTACACCTTC. The V call is TRBV4-1, the J call TRBJ1-2; D unresolved. The germline V gene encodes CDR1 MGHRA and CDR2 YSYEKL. V lost 0 bases and J lost 4, with 12 bases in between. This CDR3 is built from 15 residues.

This clonotype occurred a few times. The rearrangement joins TRBV4-1 to TRBJ2-6, with 11 bases identical to TRBD1. Germline values: CDR1 MGHRA, CDR2 YSYEKL. Trimming took 4 bases from V and 3 from J; bases not matched to a gene: 2. This CDR3 spans 16 amino acids. The CDR3 nucleotides read TGCGCCAGCAGCCGGGACAGGGGGAATGGGGCCAACGTCCTGACTTTC. It codes for CASSRDRGNGANVLTF.

This clonotype showed up just a few times. The rearrangement joins TRBV7-8 to TRBJ1-4, with 7 bases that match TRBD1. The CDR3 is made up of 13 amino acids. Germline values: CDR1 SGHVS, CDR2 FQNEAQ. Trimming at V came to 4 bases and at J to 12 bases, leaving 8 bases not matched to a gene. The CDR3 is CASSSGQAGELFF. The CDR3 DNA is TGTGCCAGCAGCTCCGGACAGGCCGGGGAACTGTTTTTT.

This clonotype was picked up many times. The chain uses TRBV7-2 and TRBJ1-6; weak D call: TRBD1 (6 bases). The germline V gene has CDR1 SGHTA and CDR2 FQGNSA. V was shortened by 5 bases and J by 7 bases, with 15 bases between the two germline ends. The CDR3 contains 15 residues. The CDR3 loop is CASSPRRQVNSPLHF. CDR3 nucleotide sequence: TGTGCCAGCAGCCCAAGGCGACAGGTCAATTCACCCCTCCACTTT.

The J gene is TRBJ1-1, the V gene TRBV7-9, with a weak D call TRBD1 (5 bases). Between the trimmed V and J ends, which lost 1 base and 11 bases, there was a span of 14 bases. Germline V gene sequence: CDR1 SEHNR, CDR2 FQNEAQ (reference sequence). The CDR3 length is 13 residues. As DNA, the CDR3 is TGTGCCAGCAGCTTAGGGGACCTAACCGGGGCTTTCTTT. Translating gives CASSLGDLTGAFF.

The chain uses TRBV7-6 and TRBJ2-3; possible D gene TRBD2, 5 bases. The germline V gene has CDR1 SGHVS and CDR2 FNYEAQ. The CDR3 consists of 14 residues. The V and J ends lost 3 bases and 4 bases respectively, with 11 bases between them. DNA of the CDR3: TGTGCCAGCAGCTTCTCCGCCGGGGCAGATACGCAGTATTTT. This translates into CASSFSAGADTQYF.

This clonotype was counted only a few times. The chain uses TRBV6-2 or TRBV6-3 and TRBJ2-3, with TRBD2 matching over 7 bases. Per the germline V gene, CDR1 is MNHEY and CDR2 is SVGEGT. The V gene end was trimmed by 0 bases and the J gene end by 4 bases; junction bases not matched to a gene: 4. There are 15 residues in the CDR3. The chain's CDR3 is CASSYSTTSSDTQYF. DNA for the CDR3: TGTGCCAGCAGTTACTCGACGACTAGCTCAGATACGCAGTATTTT.

This clonotype came up many times. The chain combines TRBV7-8 with TRBJ2-3; D gene unclear. Germline loops: CDR1 SGHVS, CDR2 FQNEAQ. CDR3 size: 12 residues. V shed 3 bases and J shed 6 bases, with 7 bases lying between them. For the CDR3, the DNA is TGTGCCAGCAGCTTTTCATGGGATACGCAGTATTTT. This codes for CASSFSWDTQYF.

This clonotype showed up just a few times. The chain carries TRBV2 and TRBJ2-1; TRBD1 is a possible D gene (6 bases). Germline V gene sequence: CDR1 SNHLY, CDR2 FYNNEI. The CDR3 spans 16 residues. The germline V and J ends were trimmed by 2 bases and 2 bases, with 13 bases remaining between them. For the CDR3, the DNA is TGTGCCAGCAGTGAACTAACAGGGCAACCCTACAATGAGCAGTTCTTC. Translating it yields CASSELTGQPYNEQFF.

This clonotype appeared a few times. This chain links TRBV19 with TRBJ2-3; D may be TRBD2 (6 bases). Trimming took off 6 bases at V and 2 bases at J, with 15 bases between the two ends. Germline V lookup: CDR1 LNHDA, CDR2 SQIVND (reference sequence). The CDR3 is made up of 15 amino acids. CDR3 protein: CASRRDFSYTDTQYF. For the CDR3, the DNA is TGTGCCAGTAGACGGGACTTTTCCTACACAGATACGCAGTATTTT.

This clonotype appeared many times. CDR3 nucleotides: TGTGCCAGCAGTGAAGGCCCGGCGACAGGCATCGTTTTCCAAGAGACCCAGTACTTC. Amino acid sequence: CASSEGPATGIVFQETQYF. The gene calls are TRBV2 and TRBJ2-5; the D gene is possibly TRBD1 (6 bases). Trimming pared 1 base from V and 1 base from J, leaving 22 bases between. This CDR3 is built from 19 residues. From germline, CDR1 is SNHLY and CDR2 FYNNEI. Full variable domain (outside the CDR3, taken from reference TRBV2 and TRBJ2-5): EPEVTQTPSHQVTQMGQEVILRCVPISNHLYFYWYRQILGQKVEFLVSFYNNEISEKSEIFDDQFSVERPDGSNFTLKIRSTKLEDSAMYFCASSEGPATGIVFQETQYFGPGTRLLVL.

This chain links TRBV20-1 with TRBJ2-2, with unresolved D. The germline V and J ends were trimmed by 0 bases and 8 bases, with 13 bases remaining between them. CDR1 is DFQATT, CDR2 SNEGSKA, per germline (reference sequence). This CDR3 contains 14 residues. The CDR3 is CSARDLSSGGELFF. CDR3 DNA: TGCAGTGCTAGAGATTTAAGTTCCGGTGGGGAGCTGTTTTTT.

Only a few counts were recorded for this clonotype. V is TRBV7-8 and J is TRBJ1-5; D is unclear. The CDR3 is made up of 13 amino acids. V lost 7 bases, J lost 5 bases, and 12 bases lay in between. The germline gives CDR1 SGHVS, CDR2 FQNEAQ. CDR3 DNA sequence: TGTGCCAGCAATGAAGGCGGCTATCAGCCCCAGCATTTT. Amino acid sequence: CASNEGGYQPQHF. The whole variable domain, remainder taken from reference TRBV7-8 and TRBJ1-5, is GAGVSQSPRYKVAKRGQDVALRCDPISGHVSLFWYQQALGQGPEFLTYFQNEAQLDKSGLPSDRFFAERPEGSVSTLKIQRTQQEDSAVYLCASNEGGYQPQHFGDGTRLSIL.

DNA for the CDR3: TGTGCCAGCAGTGAAGCCTACAGTTTTACGCAGTATTTT. It yields the protein CASSEAYSFTQYF. This chain joins TRBV25-1 and TRBJ2-3; D gene unclear. The V and J ends lost 2 bases and 8 bases respectively, with 11 bases between them. CDR1 and CDR2 from the germline V gene are MGHDK and SYGVNS. The CDR3 consists of 13 residues.

The chain carries TRBV6-6 and TRBJ2-3; unclear D gene. CDR3 length: 16 amino acids. V gave up 1 base and J gave up 2 bases, with 13 bases separating them. Germline-derived CDR1 and CDR2 are MNHNY and SVGAGI (reference sequence). Written as DNA, the CDR3 is TGTGCCAGCAGTTACTTGTCTATTCCATCCACAGATACGCAGTATTTT. Amino acids: CASSYLSIPSTDTQYF.

This clonotype was observed a few times. The CDR3 nucleotides read TGTGCCAGCAGCCAAAATAATCCCTTGCCCCAAGAGACCCAGTACTTC. Its protein is CASSQNNPLPQETQYF. The rearrangement joins TRBV4-2 to TRBJ2-5; D remains unclear. The CDR3 runs 16 residues. The V end lost 2 bases, the J end lost 1 base, and 14 bases lay between the germline ends. Germline-derived CDR1 and CDR2 are LGHNA and YNFKEQ.

The V gene is TRBV7-6, the J gene TRBJ1-1; D remains unclear. Germline V gene data show CDR1 as SGHVS and CDR2 as FNYEAQ. This CDR3 has 14 residues. Between the trimmed V and J ends, which lost 5 bases and 8 bases, there was a span of 18 bases. CDR3: CASSNLEPSIEAFF. CDR3 coding DNA: TGTGCCAGCAGCAATCTGGAACCCTCGATCGAAGCTTTCTTT.

This sequence joins TRBV13 and TRBJ1-3, with D uncertain. The ends were cut back, 5 bases at V and 4 bases at J, with 12 bases in the middle. CDR3 length: 14 amino acids. Per the germline V gene, CDR1 is PRHDT and CDR2 is FYEKMQ (reference sequence). The CDR3 sequence: CASSPQQYGNTIYF. In DNA form, the CDR3 reads TGTGCCAGCAGCCCACAGCAGTACGGAAACACCATATATTTT.

Ten or more counts support this clonotype. The chain links TRBV7-9 to TRBJ2-5; D may correspond to TRBD1 or TRBD2 (6 bases each). This CDR3 contains 15 residues. Looked up from germline, CDR1 is SEHNR and CDR2 is FQNEAQ (reference sequence). V was clipped by 6 bases and J by 5 bases, with 19 bases between them. The chain's CDR3 is CASRPINGGGETQYF. CDR3 bases: TGTGCCAGCAGGCCGATCAACGGGGGCGGGGAGACCCAGTACTTC.

Ten or more counts support this clonotype. V usage is TRBV7-2 and J usage is TRBJ2-5; 13 bases are shared with TRBD2. The CDR3 is 15 residues long. The germline V gene has CDR1 SGHTA and CDR2 FQGNSA. The ends lost 5 bases at V and 5 bases at J; junction bases unmatched: 5. CDR3 residues: CASSMTSGGQETQYF. CDR3 sequence (DNA): TGTGCCAGCAGCATGACTAGCGGGGGGCAGGAGACCCAGTACTTC.

The CDR3 DNA follows: TGTGCCAGCAGTTACGATCGATACACAGATACGCAGTATTTT. The encoded protein is CASSYDRYTDTQYF. The rearrangement links TRBV6-2 or TRBV6-3 to TRBJ2-3; D call uncertain. Trimming removed 2 bases at V and 2 bases at J, with 8 bases between. This CDR3 region has 14 residues. Germline values: CDR1 MNHEY, CDR2 SVGEGT.

This clonotype was seen at least ten times. The CDR3 DNA reads as TGTGCCAGCAGTCAAGGGGTCTGGACAGATACGCAGTATTTT. This encodes CASSQGVWTDTQYF. The chain links TRBV25-1 to TRBJ2-3; possible D gene TRBD1, 5 bases. V lost 5 bases and J lost 3, with 12 bases in between. The CDR3 is made up of 14 amino acids. Germline CDR1 MGHDK, CDR2 SYGVNS.

The genes are TRBV7-3 and TRBJ2-3, with D possibly TRBD2 on 6 matching bases. CDR3 length: 16 residues. V was cut by 4 bases and J by 2 bases, with 16 bases left in between. The germline V gene has CDR1 SGHTA and CDR2 FQGTGA. The CDR3 is CASSSYPGTSTDTQYF. The DNA of the CDR3 is TGTGCCAGCAGCTCTTATCCCGGGACTTCCACAGATACGCAGTATTTT.

This clonotype was counted many times. The chain joins TRBV7-9 to TRBJ2-3; 11 nucleotides align to TRBD2. Germline assignment: CDR1 SEHNR and CDR2 FQNEAQ (reference sequence). The CDR3 extends over 17 amino acids. J gave up 1 base and V 2 bases, and 5 bases lay outside the gene matches. CDR3 bases: TGTGCCAGCAGCTTACCCCTACTAGCGGGAGGCACAGATACGCAGTATTTT. It specifies CASSLPLLAGGTDTQYF.